The clone carrying this T cell receptor (beta chain) was counted a few times. Its antigen is unidentified. Germline V gene sequence: CDR1 DFQATT, CDR2 SNEGSKA (reference sequence). V shed 6 bases and J 1 base; nucleotides not matched to a gene: 11. The CDR3 totals 15 residues. MiXCR, applied by TCRdb to the 5' RACE reads, yields one record per CDR3 protein. The sample has 200,000 to 250,000 distinct CDR3 sequences; 5.5% to 7.5% are singletons. These data belong to a study of CD8 T cells in ankylosing spondylitis. Overall study results and limits: Several of the motif variants were reported before in synovial fluid and blood from reactive arthritis. With a CD8+ phenotype, disease-linked clones were relatively rare in peripheral blood. Apparently characteristic of ankylosing spondylitis blood was a TCR beta motif (eight highly homologous variants). Reported data indicate significant enrichment of disease-linked clones within matched ankylosing spondylitis synovial fluid.

Sequencing was performed on blood, either unsorted or a sorted T cell fraction (not recorded which). The V gene is TRBV20-1, the J gene TRBJ2-5; 7 positions agree with TRBD1. The clonotype originates from a male donor with ankylosing spondylitis. The CDR3 is CSARRPGQIQETQYF. CDR3 DNA sequence: TGCAGTGCCCGCCGCCCGGGACAGATCCAAGAGACCCAGTACTTC.